This paragraph covers one T cell receptor (beta chain) sequence. The antigen is not known. Repertoires were sampled repeatedly during chemoradiotherapy. The table came from immunoSEQ multiplex PCR; TCRdb's copy has only in-frame clones and leaves some out. The sample has about 66,000 clones; 85% to 90% are singletons. The data are from a study of chemoradiotherapy in HPV16-positive cancers. Whole-study context: Candidate HPV-specific clones and shared TCR motifs came from two HPV16-positive patients.

Study conclusions and caveats: During treatment, candidate HPV-specific clones and E7-related motifs expanded in tumor.

The CDR3 spans 13 residues. In germline, CDR1 is WNHNN, CDR2 SYGVQD (reference sequence). The V end was cut by 4 bases, the J end by 3 bases, with 9 bases between. The rearrangement links TRBV10-1 to TRBJ1-1; no clear D gene. This receptor was identified in a human donor with HPV-associated anogenital cancer. The input for sequencing was blood, taken from a patient who underwent chemoradiotherapy. The CDR3 bases are TGCGCCAGCAGTGCCTGGGAGCACACTGAAGCTTTCTTT. This encodes CASSAWEHTEAFF.